In this sample, the clone carrying this T cell receptor (beta chain) turned up many times. The data originate from a study of Graves' ophthalmopathy and Graves' hyperthyroidism. The CDR3 covers 13 residues. J gave up 6 bases and V 4 bases, and 4 bases lay outside the gene matches. Germline V gene data show CDR1 as SGDLS and CDR2 as YYNGEE. Amplification of TCR beta CDR3 regions used RNA transcripts. HTBI primers were employed in first-round RT-PCR, then a second-round multiplex PCR followed. TCRdb re-derived calls from the multiplex PCR reads in MiXCR, one entry per CDR3 protein. Among approximately 45,000 distinct CDR3 sequences listed, roughly 52% were seen once.

The TCR sequence derives from an adult man with Graves' ophthalmopathy. Sequenced material: peripheral blood. The V call is TRBV9, the J call TRBJ1-2; 9 nucleotides match TRBD1. CDR3 DNA: TGTGCCAGCAGCACCGGGACAGGGAATGGCTACACCTTC. It translates to CASSTGTGNGYTF.